The source of this T cell receptor (beta chain) is a study of preoperative IRX-2 immunotherapy in early breast cancer (dated by TCRdb to about 2019). Remarks on this clone: Its antigen is not yet known. Base qualities are not at hand, and no much larger clone is one base apart.

The library came from the immunoSEQ multiplex PCR assay. Drawn from immuneACCESS, this table holds only the in-frame rearrangements with V and J called that TCRdb kept. Clones are partly lost; checked studies trace under half to an unresolved V gene and leave the rest unexplained. This sample holds 90,000 to 100,000 clones; roughly 89% were observed only once. Approximately 2% of the sample goes to the ten largest clones. From the cysteine through the phenylalanine, the CDR3 covers 13 amino acids. This entry keeps only the CDR3 DNA: 39 bases, framed from base 1. V loses 5 bases, J loses 6 bases, and the germline ends lie 13 bases apart. According to the germline V gene (reference sequence), CDR1 reads LNHDA and CDR2 reads SQIVND. In light of the paper, this sample's treatment or condition label describes: preoperative locoregional IRX-2 cytokine immunotherapy. The samples were obtained from a phase Ib study that tested preoperative, locoregional IRX-2 cytokine immunotherapy designed to prime immune responses. The donors were early-stage breast cancer patients who were given IRX-2 prior to surgery.

The chain is assembled from TRBV19 and TRBJ1-1, with the D gene not clear enough to name. The sequence derives from a human donor with breast cancer. The sample in question was tumor tissue, obtained after IRX-2 immunotherapy. The sequence in DNA is TGTGCCAGTAGTGCCGTCTACATCTCTGAAGCTTTCTTT. This gives the protein CASSAVYISEAFF.